Listed below are T cell receptor beta chains from one sample, sequenced in a study of blood T cells in healthy people across ages. MiXCR, run by TCRdb on the 5' RACE reads, gives a single entry per CDR3 protein. The sample carries 650,000 to 1,000,000 distinct CDR3 sequences, around half recorded once. The sequenced sample was blood. Receptors were obtained from a man at least 80 years old in good health. Both conserved end residues are part of each CDR3. A D gene is named only where the DNA matches it firmly. Clone sizes are given selectively: once, few, many, or a class where the clone is expanded.

CDR3,DNA,J,size,V,D
CASSQDAGNYGYTF,TGTGCCAGCAGCCAAGACGCCGGGAACTATGGCTACACCTTC,TRBJ1-2,few,TRBV3-1,.
CSVEGPGPHEQYF,TGCAGCGTTGAAGGTCCAGGGCCGCACGAGCAGTACTTC,TRBJ2-7,.,TRBV29-1,.
CASRLGAVNNSPLHF,TGTGCCAGCAGACTAGGGGCGGTGAATAATTCACCCCTCCACTTT,TRBJ1-6,.,TRBV12-3/TRBV12-4,.
CASSLLGDPEQYF,TGTGCCAGCAGTTTACTCGGGGATCCCGAGCAGTACTTC,TRBJ2-7,few,TRBV6-6,.
CASSLTRASSTDTQYF,TGCGCCAGCAGCCTAACAAGGGCCTCTAGCACAGATACGCAGTATTTT,TRBJ2-3,.,TRBV4-3,.
CASSKLASYNEQFF,TGTGCCAGCAGCAAACTAGCGAGCTACAATGAGCAGTTCTTC,TRBJ2-1,.,TRBV7-3,TRBD2
CASSLWGRAEETQYF,TGTGCCAGCAGCTTATGGGGTCGGGCGGAAGAGACCCAGTACTTC,TRBJ2-5,few,TRBV7-2,.
CSATPRGPRSATEAFF,TGCAGTGCTACCCCGAGGGGTCCCCGAAGCGCCACTGAAGCTTTCTTT,TRBJ1-1,few,TRBV20-1,.
CASSQDTAVVSYNEQFF,TGCGCCAGCAGCCAAGATACCGCAGTAGTGTCCTACAATGAGCAGTTCTTC,TRBJ2-1,many,TRBV4-3,.
CASSYSNVVPTPTQFF,TGTGCCAGCAGTTACTCGAATGTAGTCCCAACCCCGACCCAGTTCTTC,TRBJ2-1,few,TRBV6-6,.
CRTGYDTEAFF,TGCAGGACAGGGTATGACACTGAAGCTTTCTTT,TRBJ1-1,.,TRBV20-1,TRBD1
CATSGWSNEQFF,TGTGCCACCAGTGGATGGAGCAATGAGCAGTTCTTC,TRBJ2-1,.,TRBV24-1,.
CASTKAGAFYEQYF,TGTGCCAGCACAAAGGCGGGAGCATTTTACGAGCAGTACTTC,TRBJ2-7,few,TRBV25-1,TRBD2
CSVTFSLKETQYF,TGCAGCGTGACCTTTAGCCTTAAAGAGACCCAGTACTTC,TRBJ2-5,many,TRBV29-1,.
CASSFLSAGGTSEQYF,TGTGCCAGCAGCTTCCTGTCGGCGGGAGGGACTAGCGAGCAGTACTTC,TRBJ2-7,few,TRBV11-2,TRBD2
CASSLGHDTSNQPQHF,TGTGCCAGCAGCTTGGGACATGACACTAGCAATCAGCCCCAGCATTTT,TRBJ1-5,few,TRBV7-2,.
CASSLGRGATDTQYF,TGTGCCAGCAGCTTAGGGCGGGGGGCCACAGATACGCAGTATTTT,TRBJ2-3,.,TRBV7-9,TRBD2
CASSLGGGRGYSEAFF,TGTGCCAGCAGTTTAGGCGGAGGCAGGGGGTACTCTGAAGCTTTCTTT,TRBJ1-1,.,TRBV12-3/TRBV12-4,TRBD1
CASRRAGVETQFF,TGTGCCAGCAGGCGAGCGGGAGTTGAGACCCAGTTCTTC,TRBJ2-1,.,TRBV12-3/TRBV12-4,TRBD2
CSVDAGVETQYF,TGCAGCGTTGACGCGGGAGTGGAGACCCAGTACTTC,TRBJ2-5,.,TRBV29-1,TRBD2
CASSLRASGRLTDTQYF,TGTGCCAGCAGCTTAAGGGCTAGCGGGAGACTGACAGATACGCAGTATTTT,TRBJ2-3,.,TRBV7-3,TRBD2
CASSEYREGGYTF,TGTGCCAGCAGTGAATATAGGGAGGGCGGCTACACCTTC,TRBJ1-2,.,TRBV25-1,.
CSARDPSGAYEQYF,TGCAGTGCTAGAGATCCTAGCGGGGCCTACGAGCAGTACTTC,TRBJ2-7,.,TRBV20-1,TRBD2
CASSFRAGARTEAFF,TGTGCCAGCAGTTTTAGGGCCGGGGCACGCACTGAAGCTTTCTTT,TRBJ1-1,few,TRBV12-3/TRBV12-4,.
CAISEGDEQYF,TGTGCCATCAGTGAGGGAGACGAGCAGTACTTC,TRBJ2-7,many,TRBV10-3,.
CASSLGTGVEYNEQFF,TGCGCCAGCAGCTTAGGAACGGGAGTGGAATACAATGAGCAGTTCTTC,TRBJ2-1,few,TRBV5-1,.
CASSPRSGPETQYF,TGTGCCAGCAGCCCGCGGTCAGGCCCAGAGACCCAGTACTTC,TRBJ2-5,.,TRBV7-2,.
CSAARLASDTQYF,TGCAGTGCCGCCCGGCTAGCGTCAGATACGCAGTATTTT,TRBJ2-3,.,TRBV20-1,.
CASSWDETKSYEQYF,TGCGCCAGCAGCTGGGACGAGACTAAATCCTACGAGCAGTACTTC,TRBJ2-7,.,TRBV5-1,.
CASSLEAPRIQYF,TGTGCCAGCAGTTTAGAGGCCCCACGCATTCAGTACTTC,TRBJ2-4,.,TRBV12-3/TRBV12-4,.
CASSERPTDTQYF,TGCGCCAGCAGTGAGCGACCCACAGATACGCAGTATTTT,TRBJ2-3,many,TRBV10-1,.
CASSSDVGWNERYF,TGTGCCAGCAGCTCAGATGTTGGGTGGAATGAGCGGTACTTC,TRBJ2-5,.,TRBV11-2,.
CASLRDSQETQYF,TGTGCCAGTCTTAGGGACTCCCAAGAGACCCAGTACTTC,TRBJ2-5,.,TRBV28,.
CSALLAGGPSGANVLTF,TGCAGTGCCTTACTAGCGGGAGGGCCTTCTGGGGCCAACGTCCTGACTTTC,TRBJ2-6,.,TRBV20-1,TRBD2
CASSPGAQGAYEQYF,TGTGCCAGCAGCCCAGGGGCCCAGGGAGCCTACGAGCAGTACTTC,TRBJ2-7,few,TRBV7-2,.
CASSLAAQGALETQYF,TGTGCCAGCAGCTTAGCTGCCCAGGGCGCGCTAGAGACCCAGTACTTC,TRBJ2-5,once,TRBV7-2,.
CASSFLPGNQPQHF,TGTGCCAGCAGTTTTTTACCTGGCAATCAGCCCCAGCATTTT,TRBJ1-5,.,TRBV12-3/TRBV12-4,.
CSASQTSGTNNEQFF,TGCAGTGCTAGCCAGACTAGCGGGACAAACAATGAGCAGTTCTTC,TRBJ2-1,few,TRBV20-1,TRBD2
CASSLVGGMSYNEQFF,TGTGCCAGCAGCTTAGTCGGCGGGATGTCCTACAATGAGCAGTTCTTC,TRBJ2-1,many,TRBV7-2,.
CASSREGLNNEQFF,TGTGCCAGCAGCCGGGAGGGCCTTAACAATGAGCAGTTCTTC,TRBJ2-1,.,TRBV12-3/TRBV12-4,TRBD2
CSATATQETQFF,TGCAGTGCTACGGCTACCCAAGAGACCCAGTTCTTC,TRBJ2-1,once,TRBV20-1,.
CASSPLMLGSSYEQYF,TGTGCCAGCAGCCCCTTGATGCTAGGGAGTTCCTACGAGCAGTACTTC,TRBJ2-7,many,TRBV7-9,.
CARVAGGPCNEQFF,TGTGCCAGGGTAGCGGGAGGGCCCTGCAATGAGCAGTTCTTC,TRBJ2-1,.,TRBV6-4,TRBD2
CSARERATDTQYF,TGCAGTGCTAGGGAGCGGGCCACAGATACGCAGTATTTT,TRBJ2-3,.,TRBV20-1,.
CSARAGLAGINEQFF,TGCAGTGCTAGGGCGGGACTAGCGGGAATAAATGAGCAGTTCTTC,TRBJ2-1,few,TRBV20-1,TRBD2
CASFTSGSQVTDTQYF,TGTGCCAGCTTTACTAGCGGGAGTCAGGTCACAGATACGCAGTATTTT,TRBJ2-3,.,TRBV6-6,TRBD2
CASRRTRREKLFF,TGTGCCAGCAGACGGACACGAAGGGAAAAACTGTTTTTT,TRBJ1-4,few,TRBV12-3/TRBV12-4,.
CSAKGSSGREDGQFF,TGCAGTGCCAAAGGTTCCAGCGGGAGAGAAGATGGGCAGTTCTTC,TRBJ2-1,.,TRBV20-1,TRBD2
CAWNHWTAQETQYF,TGTGCCTGGAACCACTGGACAGCGCAAGAGACCCAGTACTTC,TRBJ2-5,few,TRBV30,.
CASSGQRGPTLYSGEQYF,TGTGCCAGCAGCGGACAGCGGGGACCGACCCTATATAGCGGCGAGCAGTACTTC,TRBJ2-7,.,TRBV7-2,.
CSTDRGRVDNEQFF,TGCAGCACCGACCGCGGGAGGGTGGACAATGAGCAGTTCTTC,TRBJ2-1,few,TRBV29-1,TRBD2
CASAPGGHETQYF,TGTGCCAGCGCCCCGGGGGGACATGAGACCCAGTACTTC,TRBJ2-5,.,TRBV28,.
CASSSTSFQQYF,TGTGCCAGCAGTTCCACTAGTTTCCAGCAGTACTTC,TRBJ2-7,once,TRBV12-3/TRBV12-4,.
CASSSDRVSTYEQYF,TGTGCCAGCAGCTCCGACAGGGTCTCCACCTACGAGCAGTACTTC,TRBJ2-7,.,TRBV13,TRBD1
CSASWEEDTQYF,TGCAGTGCTAGTTGGGAGGAAGATACGCAGTATTTT,TRBJ2-3,.,TRBV20-1,.
CSVRTGTGNTIYF,TGCAGCGTCCGTACAGGGACTGGAAACACCATATATTTT,TRBJ1-3,.,TRBV29-1,.